The clone carrying this T cell receptor beta chain has a single count. CDR1 is MNHNS and CDR2 is SASEGT in the germline V gene. V dropped 10 bases and J dropped 4; count of bases not matched to a gene: 15. This CDR3 region has 15 residues. These data originate in a study of technical replicates of blood from several donors. Repertoires were generated with immunoSEQ multiplex PCR, while TCRdb's copy carries only in-frame clones and drops some. The data contain about 76,000 clones, around 97% of them singletons. This TCR was recovered from a human donor in good health. This chain connects TRBV6-1 to TRBJ1-1; the match to TRBD1 covers 7 bases. Sequenced: T cells isolated from PBMCs. DNA of the CDR3: TGTGCCACCTCCCTTCACCAGGGGGATGGCACTGAAGCTTTCTTT. Its translation: CATSLHQGDGTEAFF.